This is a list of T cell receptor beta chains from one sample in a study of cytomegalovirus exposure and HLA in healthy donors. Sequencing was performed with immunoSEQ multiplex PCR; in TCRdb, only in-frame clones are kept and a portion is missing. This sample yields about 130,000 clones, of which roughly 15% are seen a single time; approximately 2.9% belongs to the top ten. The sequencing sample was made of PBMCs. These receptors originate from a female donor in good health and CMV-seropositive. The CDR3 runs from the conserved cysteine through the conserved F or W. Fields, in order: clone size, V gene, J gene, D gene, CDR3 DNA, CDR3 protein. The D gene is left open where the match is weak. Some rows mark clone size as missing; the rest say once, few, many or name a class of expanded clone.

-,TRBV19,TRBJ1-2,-,TGTGCCAGTAGGCTCAGGGCAGGCTATGGCTACACCTTC,CASRLRAGYGYTF
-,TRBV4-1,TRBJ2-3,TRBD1,TGCGCCAGCAGCCAGTCCGACAGGGGTAGGGCGGATACGCAGTATTTT,CASSQSDRGRADTQYF
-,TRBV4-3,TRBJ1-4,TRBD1,TGCGCCAGCAGCCGAATACAGGGGGTTTTTGATGAAAAACTGTTTTTT,CASSRIQGVFDEKLFF
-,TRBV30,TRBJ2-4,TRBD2,TGTGCCTGGAGTCCCGGGGGGTTAGCCAAAAACATTCAGTACTTC,CAWSPGGLAKNIQYF
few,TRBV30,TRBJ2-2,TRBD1,TGTGCCTGGTCCCGGGGACAGTCACGGGAGCTGTTTTTT,CAWSRGQSRELFF
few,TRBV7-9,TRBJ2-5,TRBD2,TGTGCCAGCAGCTTACAGAGCGGGGGGGCCTTCGGGACCCAGTACTTC,CASSLQSGGAFGTQYF
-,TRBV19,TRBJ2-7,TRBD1,TGTGCCAGTAGTATGGGGCCGGGACAGGGGGACCACGAGCAGTACTTC,CASSMGPGQGDHEQYF
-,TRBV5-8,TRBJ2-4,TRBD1,TGTGCCAGCAGCTGGGACAGGGCCAGGTCCGAAAAAAACATTCAGTACTTC,CASSWDRARSEKNIQYF
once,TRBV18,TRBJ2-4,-,TGTGCCAGCTCCCGTGGAGGGGGCGCACAAAACATTCAGTACTTC,CASSRGGGAQNIQYF
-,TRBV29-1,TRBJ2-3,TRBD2,TGCAGCGGATCTAGCGGTAGGGGCACAGATACGCAGTATTTT,CSGSSGRGTDTQYF
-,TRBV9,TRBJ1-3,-,TGTGCCAGCAGCGTAGGAGGGAATTCTGGAGGAAACACCATATATTTT,CASSVGGNSGGNTIYF
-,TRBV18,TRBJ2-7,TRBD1,TGTGCCAGCTCACTCCAACAGGGGGCGTTGGTCGAGCAGTACTTC,CASSLQQGALVEQYF
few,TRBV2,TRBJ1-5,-,TGTGCCAGCAGTGCAGGGGTGGATCAGCCCCAGCATTTT,CASSAGVDQPQHF
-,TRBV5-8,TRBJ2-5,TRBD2,TGTGCCAGCAGCTTGCTGCGGGAGGGGCCTCGGACCCAGTACTTC,CASSLLREGPRTQYF
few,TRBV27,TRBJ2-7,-,TGTGCCAGCACATCATCCCGGGTGAGGAACGAGCAGTACTTC,CASTSSRVRNEQYF
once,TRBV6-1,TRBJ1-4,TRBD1,TGTGCCAGCAGTGCCGGACAGGGATATGGTGAAAAACTGTTTTTT,CASSAGQGYGEKLFF
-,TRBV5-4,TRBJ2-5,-,TGTGCCAGCAGCTTGGAGATGGAGGAGACCCAGTACTTC,CASSLEMEETQYF
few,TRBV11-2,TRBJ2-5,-,TGTGCCAGCAGCAACTACCAAGAGACCCAGTACTTC,CASSNYQETQYF
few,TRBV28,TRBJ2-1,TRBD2,TGTGCCAGCAGTTTACCCAGGGGGCTTGGGACTAGCGGGGTGCTCTACAATGAGCAGTTCTTC,CASSLPRGLGTSGVLYNEQFF
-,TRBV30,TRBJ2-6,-,TGTGCCTGGAGGAACAGGCTAGGATCTGGGGCCAACGTCCTGACTTTC,CAWRNRLGSGANVLTF
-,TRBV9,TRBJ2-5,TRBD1,TGTGCCAGCAGCTTCCAGGGGGAAGAGACCCAGTACTTC,CASSFQGEETQYF
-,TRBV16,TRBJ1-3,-,TGTGCCAGCAGCCAATGGAGCTCCCCTGGAAACACCATATATTTT,CASSQWSSPGNTIYF
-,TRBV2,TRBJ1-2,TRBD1,TGTGCCAGCAGCGGGACAGGTAGAATCTATGGCTACACCTTC,CASSGTGRIYGYTF
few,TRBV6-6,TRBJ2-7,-,TGTGCCAGCAGTGGTTTATGGCGGGGATACGAGCAGTACTTC,CASSGLWRGYEQYF
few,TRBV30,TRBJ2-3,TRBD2,TGTGCCTGGAGTGTACACCCGGGGGGGCAGTATTTT,CAWSVHPGGQYF
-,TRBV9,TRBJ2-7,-,TGTGCCAGCTCAGTGGGGCGGGGTTCCTACGAGCAGTACTTC,CASSVGRGSYEQYF
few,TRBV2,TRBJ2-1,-,TGTGCCAGCAGGCTACGGGGGATTTACAATGAGCAGTTCTTC,CASRLRGIYNEQFF
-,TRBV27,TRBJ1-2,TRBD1,TGTGCCAGCAGTTTAAGGACAGGGGCTCTTAATGGCTACACCTTC,CASSLRTGALNGYTF
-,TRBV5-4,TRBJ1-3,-,TGTGCCAGCAGCAGGGGGATCTCTGGAAACACCATATATTTT,CASSRGISGNTIYF
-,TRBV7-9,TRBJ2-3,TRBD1,TGTGCCAGCAGCTTAGGACAGGGGAGTCCAGATACGCAGTATTTT,CASSLGQGSPDTQYF
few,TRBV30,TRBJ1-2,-,TGTGCCTGGAGTGTCAGGTCGGTTCACTATGGCTACACCTTC,CAWSVRSVHYGYTF
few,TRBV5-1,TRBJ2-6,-,TGCGCCAGCAGCTTGGCGGCGGGCTCTGGGGCCAACGTCCTGACTTTC,CASSLAAGSGANVLTF
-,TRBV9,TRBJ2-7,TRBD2,TGTGCCAGCAGGGCCATCGGGGGGTACTCCTACGAGCAGTACTTC,CASRAIGGYSYEQYF
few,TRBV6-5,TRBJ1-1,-,TGTGCCAGCAGTAGACTGATCGAGGGAGGCACTGAAGCTTTCTTT,CASSRLIEGGTEAFF
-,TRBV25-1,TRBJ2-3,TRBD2,TGTGCCAGCAGTGATGCGGGGGTAAGCACAGATACGCAGTATTTT,CASSDAGVSTDTQYF
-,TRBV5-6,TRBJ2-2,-,TGTGCCAGCAGCTTGGGCGGGGAGACCACCGGGGAGCTGTTTTTT,CASSLGGETTGELFF
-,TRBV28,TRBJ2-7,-,TGTGCCGCTGTACGGAGTTCCTACGAGCAGTACTTC,CAAVRSSYEQYF
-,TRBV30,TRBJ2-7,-,TGTGCCTGGAGTGGGGTGGACAGATACCACGAGCAGTACTTC,CAWSGVDRYHEQYF
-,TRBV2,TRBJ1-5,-,TGTGCCAGCAGGAACCAGTACGTTAATCAGCCCCAGCATTTT,CASRNQYVNQPQHF
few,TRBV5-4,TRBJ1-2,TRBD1,TGTGCCAGCAGGGGCGCAGGGGGCGGTGGCTACACCTTC,CASRGAGGGGYTF
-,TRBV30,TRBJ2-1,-,TGTGCCTGGAGTGTTGGCCTAGCTAGGTACAATGAGCAGTTCTTC,CAWSVGLARYNEQFF
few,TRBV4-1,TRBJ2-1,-,TGCGCCAGCAGCCAAGATTCTCACAGGGACTACAATGAGCAGTTCTTC,CASSQDSHRDYNEQFF
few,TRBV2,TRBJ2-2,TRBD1,TGTGCCAGCAGCACACGGACAGGGGGTTTCACCGGGGAGCTGTTTTTT,CASSTRTGGFTGELFF
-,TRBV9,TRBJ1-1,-,TGTGCCAGCAGCGTAGACCCGCAGGGGAACACTGAAGCTTTCTTT,CASSVDPQGNTEAFF
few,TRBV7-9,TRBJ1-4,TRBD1,TGTGCCAGCAGCCTTACAGGGGGTGAGGAAAAACTGTTTTTT,CASSLTGGEEKLFF
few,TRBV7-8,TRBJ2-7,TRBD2,TGTGCCAGCAGCTTAGGACTAGCGGGGGGCCCCTACGAGCAGTACTTC,CASSLGLAGGPYEQYF
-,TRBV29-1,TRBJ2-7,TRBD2,TGCAGCGTTCTCGGGGCTAGCGGGAGGGACTACTACGAGCAGTACTTC,CSVLGASGRDYYEQYF